This T cell receptor beta chain was documented in a study of cytomegalovirus exposure and HLA in healthy donors. On this clone itself: No antigen is known for it.

V was clipped by 4 bases and J by 0 bases, with 11 bases between them. The CDR3 has 15 residues. CDR1 is SGHNT, CDR2 YYREEE, per germline (reference sequence). The PCR employed 60 Vbeta primers together with 13 Jbeta primers. Produced via immunoSEQ multiplex PCR; TCRdb's table is partial and in-frame only. The specimen's table records about 200,000 clones. Study-wide results and caveats: Reports state that TCR beta sequences accurately predicted most subjects' HLA-A and HLA-B alleles. Many donors shared some public TCRs, even though most TCR sequences were rare.

The sequence was collected from a young man in good health and CMV-seronegative. The chain employs TRBV5-4 and TRBJ1-3; perhaps TRBD1 as D (5 bases). Sequencing was done on a sample of PBMCs. The CDR3 is CASSRGGYSGNTIYF. The CDR3 nucleotides read TGTGCCAGCAGCCGGGGGGGTTACTCTGGAAACACCATATATTTT.